These 21 T cell receptor beta chains originate from one sample sequenced in a study of T cell responses to AZD1222 COVID-19 vaccine. TCRdb keeps only in-frame clones here, not all; method: immunoSEQ multiplex PCR. Altogether 90,000 to 100,000 clones are present, about nine tenths being singletons, with the ten largest covering about 17%. The sample consisted of peripheral blood, taken 28 days after the second AZD1222 dose. The receptors here all came from an adult who received the AZD1222 COVID-19 vaccine.

The chain links TRBV20-1 to TRBJ1-1; D is unclear. CDR3 length: 11 amino acids. The V gene lost 3 bases and the J gene lost 6 bases, with 8 bases spanning the gap. Germline V gene data show CDR1 as DFQATT and CDR2 as SNEGSKA (reference sequence). The CDR3 region is CSARGYAEAFF. CDR3 sequence (DNA): TGCAGTGCTAGGGGTTACGCTGAAGCTTTCTTT.

This chain joins TRBV19 and TRBJ2-1, with D perhaps TRBD1 or TRBD2 (5 bases each). The CDR3 extends over 15 amino acids. Per germline, CDR1 LNHDA and CDR2 SQIVND (reference sequence). Trimming removed 9 bases from V and 9 bases from J, with 24 bases in between. The CDR3 is CASRTGVGRVGEQFF. CDR3 bases: TGTGCCAGCCGTACTGGAGTGGGGCGGGTCGGTGAGCAGTTCTTC.

The chain uses TRBV18 and TRBJ2-7; D is ambiguous. This CDR3 is built from 11 residues. The germline CDR1 and CDR2 sequences are KGHSH and LQKENI. Trimming cost V 3 bases and J 4 bases, with 4 bases left between them. This CDR3 is CASSPQYEQYF. CDR3 sequence (DNA): TGTGCCAGCTCACCCCAGTACGAGCAGTACTTC.

This clone was counted once. This sequence joins TRBV19 and TRBJ1-3, with 11 bases fitting TRBD1. Trimming at V came to 5 bases and at J to 2 bases, leaving 8 bases not matched to a gene. The CDR3 contains 17 residues. Looked up from germline, CDR1 is LNHDA and CDR2 is SQIVND (reference sequence). In nucleotides, the CDR3 is TGTGCCAGTAGTGCGTACGGACAGGGGGCCGCTGGAAACACCATATATTTT. Translated, it gives CASSAYGQGAAGNTIYF.

The CDR3 bases are TGTGCCAGCAGTGGCACCGGGACTAGCGGGAGCCGGTTCTCCTACAATGAGCAGTTCTTC. It translates to CASSGTGTSGSRFSYNEQFF. The chain carries TRBV2 and TRBJ2-1; 14 nucleotides match TRBD2. Germline loops: CDR1 SNHLY, CDR2 FYNNEI. The junction had 11 bases not matched to a gene; V was cut back by 4 bases and J by 0 bases. This CDR3 comprises 20 residues.

The chain employs TRBV5-4 and TRBJ1-1; the match to TRBD1 covers 9 bases. This CDR3 is built from 16 residues. J was trimmed by 2 bases and V by 3 bases; bases with no gene match: 8. The germline V gene encodes CDR1 SGHNT and CDR2 YYREEE (reference sequence). The CDR3 nucleotides read TGTGCCAGCAGCTCGAGGACAGGGGTAAGCAACACTGAAGCTTTCTTT. It yields the protein CASSSRTGVSNTEAFF. Variable domain in full (rest from reference TRBV5-4 and TRBJ1-1): ETGVTQSPTHLIKTRGQQVTLRCSSQSGHNTVSWYQQALGQGPQFIFQYYREEENGRGNFPPRFSGLQFPNYSSELNVNALELDDSALYLCASSSRTGVSNTEAFFGQGTRLTVV.

The genes are TRBV7-9 and TRBJ1-1; no clear D gene. The V and J ends lost 5 bases and 1 base respectively, with 17 bases between them. The CDR3 is 16 residues long. CDR1 is SEHNR and CDR2 is FQNEAQ in the germline V gene (reference sequence). DNA for the CDR3: TGTGCCAGCAGCCCAGCGACCCAAGTGGGGAACACTGAAGCTTTCTTT. Translating it yields CASSPATQVGNTEAFF.

In nucleotides, the CDR3 is TGTGCCAGCGCTGGAATTTACACTGAAGCTTTCTTT. Its protein is CASAGIYTEAFF. This chain uses TRBV27 with TRBJ1-1; unclear D gene. The germline V gene has CDR1 MNHEY and CDR2 SMNVEV (reference sequence). There are 12 residues in the CDR3. The ends were cut back, 8 bases at V and 3 bases at J, with 10 bases in the middle.

This clone was counted a single time. The gene calls are TRBV5-5 and TRBJ1-2, with a tentative D call TRBD1 (5 bases). Germline lookup yields CDR1 SGHKS and CDR2 YYEKEE (reference sequence). There are 15 residues in the CDR3. With 3 bases removed from V and 4 bases from J, the gap between germline ends came to 16 bases. The CDR3 protein is CASSYPGIISYGYTF. The DNA for the CDR3 is TGTGCCAGCAGCTACCCAGGGATAATATCCTATGGCTACACCTTC.

The gene calls are TRBV28 and TRBJ2-1; 8 bases fit TRBD2. Germline CDR1 reads MDHEN; CDR2 reads SYDVKM. The CDR3 length is 17 residues. Losses at the gene ends were 3 bases for V and 5 bases for J; bases not matched to a gene: 12. The CDR3 here is CASSFPQIAGKNNEQFF. CDR3 bases: TGTGCCAGCAGTTTTCCCCAAATAGCGGGAAAAAACAATGAGCAGTTCTTC.

This chain uses TRBV6-5 with TRBJ2-1, with D possibly matching TRBD2 (5 bases). The CDR3 runs to 16 residues. With 0 bases removed from V and 7 bases from J, the gap between germline ends came to 16 bases. Per the germline V gene, CDR1 is MNHEY and CDR2 is SVGAGI. CDR3 sequence reads: CASSYSRASSRNEQFF. The CDR3 DNA reads as TGTGCCAGCAGTTACTCTCGGGCTAGCAGCAGAAATGAGCAGTTCTTC.

The chain carries TRBV11-2 and TRBJ1-3, with a weak D call TRBD1 (5 bases). CDR1 and CDR2 (germline): SGHAT, FQNNGV. V gave up 0 bases and J gave up 4 bases, with 19 bases separating them. The CDR3 runs to 18 residues. The CDR3, as DNA: TGTGCCAGCAGCTTAGATTGGTCGCGCGGGGGAAGGGGAAACACCATATATTTT. Protein: CASSLDWSRGGRGNTIYF. The full variable domain, its missing parts supplied by reference TRBV11-2 and TRBJ1-3, is EAGVAQSPRYKIIEKRQSVAFWCNPISGHATLYWYQQILGQGPKLLIQFQNNGVVDDSQLPKDRFSAERLKGVDSTLKIQPAKLEDSAVYLCASSLDWSRGGRGNTIYFGEGSWLTVV.

The chain has TRBV14 and TRBJ1-2; TRBD1 might be the D (6 bases). V lost 4 bases, J lost 0 bases, and 18 bases lay in between. From germline, CDR1 is SGHDN and CDR2 FVKESK. The CDR3 has 17 amino acids. DNA for the CDR3: TGTGCCAGCAGCCTCACGGGGGGCGCAGGCGCTAACTATGGCTACACCTTC. Translating gives CASSLTGGAGANYGYTF.

The V and J genes are TRBV27 and TRBJ2-3, with D perhaps TRBD1 (6 bases). Trimming left V 2 bases short and J 3 bases short, with 15 bases between. Germline-derived CDR1 and CDR2 are MNHEY and SMNVEV (reference sequence). CDR3 length equals 16 residues. The CDR3 nucleotides are TGTGCCAGCAGTTTACTAAGGGGTGGGACAACAGATACGCAGTATTTT. This translates into CASSLLRGGTTDTQYF.

This chain joins TRBV9 and TRBJ1-1; D is ambiguous. Germline values: CDR1 SGDLS, CDR2 YYNGEE. V shed 4 bases and J shed 1 base, with 5 bases lying between them. The CDR3 is 12 amino acids. The CDR3 protein is CASSRTNTEAFF. DNA for the CDR3: TGTGCCAGCAGCAGGACGAACACTGAAGCTTTCTTT.

This sequence joins TRBV6-1 and TRBJ1-1; D call uncertain. CDR1 MNHNS and CDR2 SASEGT come from the germline V gene. CDR3 length: 16 residues. V was cut by 1 base and J by 3 bases, with 15 bases left in between. CDR3 nucleotide sequence: TGTGCCAGCAGTGAAGGTCGTTCAGGTCATCACACTGAAGCTTTCTTT. As protein: CASSEGRSGHHTEAFF.

This clone was counted only a few times. V and J are TRBV5-1 and TRBJ1-5; D gene ambiguous. V lost 2 bases to trimming and J lost 6 bases, with 9 bases between them. The CDR3 is made up of 13 amino acids. Germline values: CDR1 SGHRS, CDR2 YFSETQ. The CDR3 coding sequence is TGCGCCAGCAGCTTCGGACTGGGTCAGCCCCAGCATTTT. This sequence encodes CASSFGLGQPQHF.

The gene calls are TRBV9 and TRBJ1-2; the D gene is possibly TRBD1 (5 bases). V was clipped by 6 bases and J by 8 bases, with 17 bases between them. This CDR3 is built from 13 residues. The germline V gene has CDR1 SGDLS and CDR2 YYNGEE. Written as DNA, the CDR3 is TGTGCCAGCAACGACGGGGCCCTGAACGGCTACACCTTC. Its protein product is CASNDGALNGYTF.

The CDR3 reads CASRAGGTEAFF. As DNA, the CDR3 is TGCGCCAGCAGGGCCGGGGGCACTGAAGCTTTCTTT. J is TRBJ1-1 and V is TRBV5-1, with a weak D call TRBD1 (5 bases). CDR3 length: 12 amino acids. CDR1 SGHRS and CDR2 YFSETQ come from the germline V gene. The V end was cut by 5 bases, the J end by 4 bases, with 9 bases between.

This clone has more than one count but fewer than ten. This chain uses TRBV18 with TRBJ1-4; D possibly corresponds to TRBD1 (5 bases). The V gene's germline CDR1 is KGHSH and CDR2 LQKENI. This CDR3 comprises 17 residues. The V end was cut by 5 bases, the J end by 2 bases, with 18 bases between. CDR3 DNA sequence: TGTGCCAGCTCATTAGACCATACAGGACATACTAATGAAAAACTGTTTTTT. This codes for CASSLDHTGHTNEKLFF. Filled out from reference TRBV18 and TRBJ1-4, the complete variable domain reads NAGVMQNPRHLVRRRGQEARLRCSPMKGHSHVYWYRQLPEEGLKFMVYLQKENIIDESGMPKERFSAEFPKEGPSILRIQQVVRGDSAAYFCASSLDHTGHTNEKLFFGSGTQLSVL.

The chain employs TRBV7-6 and TRBJ2-3, with D tentatively TRBD2 (7 bases). Germline values: CDR1 SGHVS, CDR2 FNYEAQ. The CDR3 spans 16 residues. Trimming removed 5 bases at V and 0 bases at J, with 15 bases between. The CDR3 here is CASSPRGGASTDTQYF. The CDR3 DNA reads as TGTGCCAGCAGCCCGAGGGGGGGCGCGAGCACAGATACGCAGTATTTT.